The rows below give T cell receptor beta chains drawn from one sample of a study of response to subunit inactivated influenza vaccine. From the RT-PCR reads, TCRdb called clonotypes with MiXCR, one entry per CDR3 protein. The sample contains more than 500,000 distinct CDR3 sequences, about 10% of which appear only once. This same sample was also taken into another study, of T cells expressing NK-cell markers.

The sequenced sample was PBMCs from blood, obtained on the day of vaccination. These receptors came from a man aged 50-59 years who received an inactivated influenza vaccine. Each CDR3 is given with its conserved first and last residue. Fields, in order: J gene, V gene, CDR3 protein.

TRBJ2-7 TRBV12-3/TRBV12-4 CASSFDRGHTYEQYF
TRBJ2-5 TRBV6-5 CASSYSLSGQETQYF
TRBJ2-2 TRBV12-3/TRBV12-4 CASSLGQWLTGELFF
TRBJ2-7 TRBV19 CASSLKLTYEQYF
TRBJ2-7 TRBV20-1 CSATGTGELYEQYF
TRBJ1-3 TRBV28 CASSYGGDSGNTIYF
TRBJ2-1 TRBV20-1 CSDRRVIGSDEQFF
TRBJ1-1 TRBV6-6 CASSYSVETEAFF
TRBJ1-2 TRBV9 CASSVMADRANYGYTF
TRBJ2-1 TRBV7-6 CASSSRLAGADYNEQFF
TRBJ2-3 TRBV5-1 CASSYYLTSGPSTDTQYF
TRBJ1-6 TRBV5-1 CASSLGTGTGASPLHF
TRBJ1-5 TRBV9 CASSVDSLNQPQHF
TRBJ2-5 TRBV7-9 CASTTRGAQYF
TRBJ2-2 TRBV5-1 CASSLRPGMDTGELFF
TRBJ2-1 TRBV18 CASSRQGREAGNEQFF
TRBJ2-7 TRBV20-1 CSARQRQDLAGYEQYF
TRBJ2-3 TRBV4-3 CASSQDLWGTDTQYF
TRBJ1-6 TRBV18 CASSPRVDNSPLHF
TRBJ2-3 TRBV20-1 CSARDGGGTDTQYF
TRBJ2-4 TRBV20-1 CSARDPGTSGSGMAKNIQYF
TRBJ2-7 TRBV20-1 CSATDLSRYSYEQYF
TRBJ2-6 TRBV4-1 CASSQEVSGANVLTF
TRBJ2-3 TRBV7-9 CASSLAASDTQYF
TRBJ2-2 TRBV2 CASRAGTSRNTGELFF
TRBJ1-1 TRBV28 CASSLIEVTEAFF
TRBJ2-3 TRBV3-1 CASSRYGDTQYF
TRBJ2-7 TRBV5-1 CASSLSPAPYEQYF
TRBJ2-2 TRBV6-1 CARIAGGTNTGELFF
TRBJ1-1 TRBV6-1 CASSEEVRDFEAFF
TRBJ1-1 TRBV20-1 CSATDRVGGNTEAFF
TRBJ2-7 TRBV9 CASSAGDFYEQYF
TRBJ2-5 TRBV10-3 CAISGARSQETQYF
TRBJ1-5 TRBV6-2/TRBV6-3 CASSYPSGIPISNQPQHF
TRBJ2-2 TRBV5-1 CASSRYGTPANTGELFF
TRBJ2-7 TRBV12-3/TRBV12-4 CASSSTRTGGFYEQYF
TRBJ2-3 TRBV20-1 CSARLLAGTDTQYF
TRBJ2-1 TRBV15 CATSRAGVELGLRNEQFF
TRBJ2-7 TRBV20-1 CSAGQGQLYEQYF
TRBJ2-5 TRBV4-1 CASSQPPHLAGDETQYF
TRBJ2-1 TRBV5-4 CASSIGGLTDNEQFF